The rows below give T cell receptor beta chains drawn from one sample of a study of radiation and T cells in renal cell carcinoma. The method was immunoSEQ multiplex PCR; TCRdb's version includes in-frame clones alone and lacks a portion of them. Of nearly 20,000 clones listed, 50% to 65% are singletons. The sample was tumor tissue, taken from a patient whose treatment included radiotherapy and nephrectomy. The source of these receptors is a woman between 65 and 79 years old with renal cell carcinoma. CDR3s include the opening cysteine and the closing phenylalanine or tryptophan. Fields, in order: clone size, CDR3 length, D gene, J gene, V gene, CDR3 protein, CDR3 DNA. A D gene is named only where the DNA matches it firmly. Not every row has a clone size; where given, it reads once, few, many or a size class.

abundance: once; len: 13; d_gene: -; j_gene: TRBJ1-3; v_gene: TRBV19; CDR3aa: CASTRSSGNTIYF; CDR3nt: TGTGCCAGCACCAGAAGCTCTGGAAACACCATATATTTT
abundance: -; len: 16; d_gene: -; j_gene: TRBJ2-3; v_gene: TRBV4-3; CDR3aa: CASSHDSGPSTDTQYF; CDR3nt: TGCGCCAGCAGCCACGACTCCGGCCCTAGCACAGATACGCAGTATTTT
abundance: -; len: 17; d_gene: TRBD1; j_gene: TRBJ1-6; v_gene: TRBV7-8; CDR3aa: CASSSHDQGGSSSPLHF; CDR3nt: TGTGCCAGCAGCTCCCACGATCAGGGGGGCTCTAGTTCACCCCTCCACTTT
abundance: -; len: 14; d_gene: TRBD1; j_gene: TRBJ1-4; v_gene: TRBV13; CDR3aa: CASSSQGAREKLFF; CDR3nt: TGTGCCAGCAGCTCTCAGGGGGCGCGTGAAAAACTGTTTTTT
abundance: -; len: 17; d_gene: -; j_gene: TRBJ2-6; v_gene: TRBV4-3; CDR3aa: CASSQDPRGTGANVLTF; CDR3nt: TGCGCCAGCAGCCAAGATCCCAGGGGTACTGGGGCCAACGTCCTGACTTTC
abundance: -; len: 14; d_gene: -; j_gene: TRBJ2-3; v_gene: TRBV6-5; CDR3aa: CASSYSSVQDTQYF; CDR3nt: TGTGCCAGCAGTTACTCGAGCGTCCAAGATACGCAGTATTTT
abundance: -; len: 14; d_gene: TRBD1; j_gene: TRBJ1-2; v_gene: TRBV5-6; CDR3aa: CASTSRDRAYGYTF; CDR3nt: TGTGCCAGCACCTCCCGGGACAGGGCCTATGGCTACACCTTC
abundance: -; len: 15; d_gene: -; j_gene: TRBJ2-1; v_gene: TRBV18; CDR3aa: CASSPREANYNEQFF; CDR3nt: TGTGCCAGCTCACCACGGGAGGCCAACTACAATGAGCAGTTCTTC
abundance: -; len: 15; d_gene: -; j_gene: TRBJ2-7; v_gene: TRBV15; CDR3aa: CATSRDRAGSYEQYF; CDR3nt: TGTGCCACCAGCAGAGATCGAGCAGGGTCCTACGAGCAGTACTTC
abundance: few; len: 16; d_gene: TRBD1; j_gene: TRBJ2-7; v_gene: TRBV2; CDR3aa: CASSEEAPGTGSEQYF; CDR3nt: TGTGCCAGCAGTGAAGAAGCCCCCGGGACAGGGAGTGAGCAGTACTTC
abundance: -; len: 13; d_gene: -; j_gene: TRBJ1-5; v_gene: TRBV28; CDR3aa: CASSPISNQPQHF; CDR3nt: TGTGCCAGCAGCCCAATATCCAATCAGCCCCAGCATTTT
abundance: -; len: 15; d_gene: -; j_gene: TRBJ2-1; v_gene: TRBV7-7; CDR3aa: CASSLLSGYSNEQFF; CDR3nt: TGTGCTAGCAGCTTACTATCAGGGTATAGCAATGAGCAGTTCTTC
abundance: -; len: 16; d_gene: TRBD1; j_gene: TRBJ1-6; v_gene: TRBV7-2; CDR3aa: CASSFRDRGKGSPLHF; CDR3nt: TGTGCCAGCAGCTTCCGGGACAGGGGGAAAGGCTCACCCCTCCACTTT
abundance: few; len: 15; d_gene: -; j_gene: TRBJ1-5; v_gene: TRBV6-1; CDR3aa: CASSEGAGGRQPQHF; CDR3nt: TGTGCCAGCAGTGAAGGGGCGGGGGGCCGACAGCCCCAGCATTTT
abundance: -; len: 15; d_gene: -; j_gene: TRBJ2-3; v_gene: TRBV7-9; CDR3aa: CASSGTLFSTDTQYF; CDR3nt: TGTGCCAGCAGCGGTACGCTTTTTTCCACAGATACGCAGTATTTT
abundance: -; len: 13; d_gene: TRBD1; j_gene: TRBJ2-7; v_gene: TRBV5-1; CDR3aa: CASSGQGAYEQYF; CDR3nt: TGCGCCAGCAGCGGACAGGGAGCCTACGAGCAGTACTTC
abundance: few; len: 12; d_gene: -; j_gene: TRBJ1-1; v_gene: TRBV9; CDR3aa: CASSVGFSEAFF; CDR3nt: TGTGCCAGCAGCGTAGGGTTCTCTGAAGCTTTCTTT
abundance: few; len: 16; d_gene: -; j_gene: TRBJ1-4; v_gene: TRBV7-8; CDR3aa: CASSLDDGKSYEKLFF; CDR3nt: TGTGCCAGCAGCTTAGACGACGGCAAGTCTTATGAAAAACTGTTTTTT
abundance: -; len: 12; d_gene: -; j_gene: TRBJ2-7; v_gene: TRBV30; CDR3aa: CAWWGQTGEQYF; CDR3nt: TGTGCCTGGTGGGGACAAACGGGCGAGCAGTACTTC
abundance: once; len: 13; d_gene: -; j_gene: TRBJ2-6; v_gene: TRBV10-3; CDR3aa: CAIMRAGANVLTF; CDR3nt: TGTGCCATCATGAGGGCTGGGGCCAACGTCCTGACTTTC
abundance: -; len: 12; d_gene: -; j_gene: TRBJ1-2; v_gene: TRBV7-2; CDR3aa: CASSARTTGYTF; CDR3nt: TGTGCCAGCAGCGCGAGGACGACGGGCTACACCTTC
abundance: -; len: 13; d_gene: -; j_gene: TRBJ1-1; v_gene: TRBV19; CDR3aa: CASRYTGLEEAFF; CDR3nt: TGTGCCAGTAGGTATACTGGGCTAGAAGAAGCTTTCTTT
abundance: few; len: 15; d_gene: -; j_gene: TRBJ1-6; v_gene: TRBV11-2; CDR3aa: CASSLSWGANSPLHF; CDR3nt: TGTGCCAGCAGCTTATCATGGGGTGCTAATTCACCCCTCCACTTT
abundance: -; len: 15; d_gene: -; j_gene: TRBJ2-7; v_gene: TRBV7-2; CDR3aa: CASSRTLDKTYEQYF; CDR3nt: TGTGCCAGCAGCCGCACCTTGGACAAAACCTACGAGCAGTACTTC
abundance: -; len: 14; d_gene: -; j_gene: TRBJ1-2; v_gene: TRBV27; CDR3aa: CASSTLGDNYGYTF; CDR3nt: TGTGCCAGCAGCACGCTGGGAGATAACTATGGCTACACCTTC
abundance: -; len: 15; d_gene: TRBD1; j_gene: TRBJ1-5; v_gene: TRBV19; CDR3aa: CASTVTGVIGQPQHF; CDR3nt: TGTGCCAGTACCGTGACAGGGGTAATCGGTCAGCCCCAGCATTTT
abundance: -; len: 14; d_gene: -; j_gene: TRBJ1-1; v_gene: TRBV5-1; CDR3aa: CASSLQGFNTEAFF; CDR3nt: TGCGCCAGCAGCCTACAGGGTTTCAACACTGAAGCTTTCTTT
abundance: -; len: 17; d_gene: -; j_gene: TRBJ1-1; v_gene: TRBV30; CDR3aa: CAWSFQQGRVPDTEAFF; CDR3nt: TGTGCCTGGAGTTTCCAACAGGGTCGAGTCCCTGACACTGAAGCTTTCTTT
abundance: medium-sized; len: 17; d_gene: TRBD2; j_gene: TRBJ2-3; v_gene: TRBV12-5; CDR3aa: CASGLGQGSGLTDTQYF; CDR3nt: TGTGCTAGTGGTTTGGGGCAAGGTAGCGGGCTCACAGATACGCAGTATTTT
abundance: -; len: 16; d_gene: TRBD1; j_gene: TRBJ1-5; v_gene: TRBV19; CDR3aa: CASSNAGTGAGQPQHF; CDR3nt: TGTGCCAGTAGTAACGCCGGGACAGGGGCAGGTCAGCCCCAGCATTTT
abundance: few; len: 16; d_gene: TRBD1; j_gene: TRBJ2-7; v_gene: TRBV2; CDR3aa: CASSEDRGLSSYEQYF; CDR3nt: TGTGCCAGCAGTGAAGACAGGGGCCTGAGCTCCTACGAGCAGTACTTC
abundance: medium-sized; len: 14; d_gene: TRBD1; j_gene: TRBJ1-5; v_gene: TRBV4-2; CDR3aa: CASSGTGGNQPQHF; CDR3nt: TGTGCCAGCAGCGGAACAGGGGGAAATCAGCCCCAGCATTTT
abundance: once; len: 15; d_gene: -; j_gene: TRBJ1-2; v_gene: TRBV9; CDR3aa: CASSVDGQRNYGYTF; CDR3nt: TGTGCCAGCAGCGTAGATGGACAGCGGAACTATGGCTACACCTTC
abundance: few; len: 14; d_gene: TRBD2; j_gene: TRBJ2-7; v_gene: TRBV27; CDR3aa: CASSPTSGAYEQYF; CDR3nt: TGTGCCAGCAGCCCGACTAGCGGGGCCTACGAGCAGTACTTC
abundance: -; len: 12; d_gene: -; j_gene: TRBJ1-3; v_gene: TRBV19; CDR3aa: CASRPGRNTIYF; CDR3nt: TGTGCCAGTAGGCCGGGCCGAAACACCATATATTTT
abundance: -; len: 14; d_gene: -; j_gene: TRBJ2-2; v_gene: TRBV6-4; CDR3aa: CASSGDPDTGELFF; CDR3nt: TGTGCCAGCAGTGGGGACCCCGACACCGGGGAGCTGTTTTTT
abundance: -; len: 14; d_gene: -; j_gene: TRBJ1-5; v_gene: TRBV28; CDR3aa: CAAGFGSSNQPQHF; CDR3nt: TGTGCCGCAGGGTTCGGGTCCAGCAATCAGCCCCAGCATTTT
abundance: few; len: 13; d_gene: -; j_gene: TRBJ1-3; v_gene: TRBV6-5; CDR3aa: CASGQGTGNTIYF; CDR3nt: TGTGCCAGCGGCCAGGGGACTGGAAACACCATATATTTT
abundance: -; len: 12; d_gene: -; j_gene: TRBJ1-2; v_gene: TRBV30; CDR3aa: CAWSSTFAGYTF; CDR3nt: TGTGCCTGGAGTTCAACGTTCGCTGGCTACACCTTC
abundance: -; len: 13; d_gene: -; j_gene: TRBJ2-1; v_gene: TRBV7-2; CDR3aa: CASSWGPYNEQFF; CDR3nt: TGTGCCAGCAGCTGGGGCCCCTACAATGAGCAGTTCTTC
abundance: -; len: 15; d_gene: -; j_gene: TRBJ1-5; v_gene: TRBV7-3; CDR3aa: CASSPTGMNNQPQHF; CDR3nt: TGTGCCAGCAGCCCTACAGGGATGAACAATCAGCCCCAGCATTTT
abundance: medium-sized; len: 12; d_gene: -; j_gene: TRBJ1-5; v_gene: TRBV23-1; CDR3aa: CASSPGNQPQHF; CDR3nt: TGCGCCAGCAGTCCAGGCAATCAGCCCCAGCATTTT
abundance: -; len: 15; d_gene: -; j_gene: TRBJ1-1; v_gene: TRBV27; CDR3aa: CASSLGQDRNTEAFF; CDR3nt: TGTGCCAGCAGTTTAGGGCAGGATCGGAACACTGAAGCTTTCTTT
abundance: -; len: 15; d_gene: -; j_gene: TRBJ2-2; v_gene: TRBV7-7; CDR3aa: CASSPRVANTGELFF; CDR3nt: TGTGCTAGCAGCCCCAGGGTCGCGAACACCGGGGAGCTGTTTTTT
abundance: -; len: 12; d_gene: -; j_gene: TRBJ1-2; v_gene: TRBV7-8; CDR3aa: CASSLARVGYTF; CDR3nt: TGTGCCAGCAGCTTAGCGCGGGTAGGCTACACCTTC